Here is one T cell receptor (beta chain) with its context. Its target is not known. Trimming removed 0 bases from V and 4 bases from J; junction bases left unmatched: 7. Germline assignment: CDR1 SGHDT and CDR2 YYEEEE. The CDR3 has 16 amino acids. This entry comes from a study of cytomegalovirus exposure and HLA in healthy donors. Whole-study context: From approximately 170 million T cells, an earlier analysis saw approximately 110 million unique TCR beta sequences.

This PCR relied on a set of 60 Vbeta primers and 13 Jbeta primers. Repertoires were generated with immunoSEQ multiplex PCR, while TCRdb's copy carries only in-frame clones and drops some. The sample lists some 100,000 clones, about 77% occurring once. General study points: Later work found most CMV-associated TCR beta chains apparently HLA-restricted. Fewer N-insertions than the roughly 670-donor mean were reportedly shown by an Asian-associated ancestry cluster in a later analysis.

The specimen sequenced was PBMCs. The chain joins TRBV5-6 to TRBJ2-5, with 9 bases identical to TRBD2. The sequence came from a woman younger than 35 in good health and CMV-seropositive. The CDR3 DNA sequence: TGTGCCAGCAGCTTGGATGGAGCGGGAGGCGGAGAGACCCAGTACTTC. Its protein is CASSLDGAGGGETQYF.